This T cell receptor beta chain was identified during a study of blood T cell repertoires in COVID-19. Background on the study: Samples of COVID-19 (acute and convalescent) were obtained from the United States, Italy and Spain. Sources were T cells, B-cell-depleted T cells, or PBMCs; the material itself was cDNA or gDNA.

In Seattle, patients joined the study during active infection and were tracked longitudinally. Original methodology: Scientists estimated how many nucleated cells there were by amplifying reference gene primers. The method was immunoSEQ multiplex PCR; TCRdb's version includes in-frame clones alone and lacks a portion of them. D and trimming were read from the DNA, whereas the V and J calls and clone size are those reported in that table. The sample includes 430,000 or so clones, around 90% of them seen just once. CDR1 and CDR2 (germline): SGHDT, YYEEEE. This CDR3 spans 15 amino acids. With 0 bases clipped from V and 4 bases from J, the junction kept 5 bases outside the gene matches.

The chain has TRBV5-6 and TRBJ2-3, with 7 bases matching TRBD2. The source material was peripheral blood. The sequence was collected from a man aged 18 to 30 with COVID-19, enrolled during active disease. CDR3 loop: CASSLVAGAADTQYF. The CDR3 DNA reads TGTGCCAGCAGCTTGGTGGCGGGAGCGGCAGATACGCAGTATTTT.